The rows below give T cell receptor beta chains drawn from one sample of a study of T cell repertoires in ileal Crohn's disease. Clones were sequenced by immunoSEQ multiplex PCR, and TCRdb holds only the in-frame ones, with some missing. The repertoire holds about 5,300 clones, with roughly 82% as singletons. The sample taken for sequencing was ileal tissue. These receptors were taken from an adult with Crohn's disease. CDR3s include the opening cysteine and the closing phenylalanine or tryptophan. A D gene is named only where the DNA matches it firmly.

TRBV6-5	-	TRBJ2-2	CASRAPGIGELFF
TRBV6-1	-	TRBJ2-5	CASSDWVARRETQYF
TRBV19	TRBD1	TRBJ1-1	CASSPETGQNTEAFF
TRBV6-1	-	TRBJ2-7	CASSEDMEAKQYF
TRBV14	-	TRBJ2-3	CASGAGDTQYF
TRBV18	-	TRBJ2-2	CASSRMDIRNTGELFF
TRBV25-1	-	TRBJ2-7	CASKTESYEQYF
TRBV4-2	-	TRBJ2-5	CASSQDRDGQETQYF
TRBV21-1	-	TRBJ2-1	CASSKGGERGRLGEQFF
TRBV25-1	TRBD1	TRBJ2-2	CASSVQQGAGELFF
TRBV7-2	-	TRBJ2-3	CASSLQKGTDTQYF